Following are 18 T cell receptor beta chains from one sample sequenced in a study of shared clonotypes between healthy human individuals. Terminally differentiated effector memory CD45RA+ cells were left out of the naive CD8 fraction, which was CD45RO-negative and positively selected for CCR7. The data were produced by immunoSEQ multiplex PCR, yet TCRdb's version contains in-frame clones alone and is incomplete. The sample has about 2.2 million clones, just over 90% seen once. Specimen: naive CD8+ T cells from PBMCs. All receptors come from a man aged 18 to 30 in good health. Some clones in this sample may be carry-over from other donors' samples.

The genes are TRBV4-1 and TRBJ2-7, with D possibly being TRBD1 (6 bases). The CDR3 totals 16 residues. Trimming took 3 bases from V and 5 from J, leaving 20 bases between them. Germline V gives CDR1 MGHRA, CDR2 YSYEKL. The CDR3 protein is CASSHSGTTELDEQYF. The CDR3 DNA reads TGCGCCAGCAGCCACTCCGGGACAACGGAGTTGGACGAGCAGTACTTC.

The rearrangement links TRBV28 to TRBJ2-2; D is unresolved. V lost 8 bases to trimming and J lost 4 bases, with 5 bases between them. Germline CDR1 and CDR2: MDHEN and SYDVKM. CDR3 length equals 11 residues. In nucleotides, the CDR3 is TGTGCCAGCCAGCGCACCGGGGAGCTGTTTTTT. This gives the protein CASQRTGELFF.

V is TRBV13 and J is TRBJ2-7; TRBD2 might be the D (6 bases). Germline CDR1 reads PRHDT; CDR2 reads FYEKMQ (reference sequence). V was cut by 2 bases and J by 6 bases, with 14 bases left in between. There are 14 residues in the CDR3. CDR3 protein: CASSLTGEAPEQYF. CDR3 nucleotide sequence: TGTGCCAGCAGCTTAACGGGAGAGGCGCCCGAGCAGTACTTC.

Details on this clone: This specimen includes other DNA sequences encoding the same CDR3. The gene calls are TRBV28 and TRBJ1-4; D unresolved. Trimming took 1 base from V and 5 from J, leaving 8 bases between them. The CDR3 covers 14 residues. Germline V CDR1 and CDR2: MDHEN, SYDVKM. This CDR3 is CASSLLRGNEKLFF. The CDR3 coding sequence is TGTGCCAGCAGTTTATTGCGCGGAAATGAAAAACTGTTTTTT.

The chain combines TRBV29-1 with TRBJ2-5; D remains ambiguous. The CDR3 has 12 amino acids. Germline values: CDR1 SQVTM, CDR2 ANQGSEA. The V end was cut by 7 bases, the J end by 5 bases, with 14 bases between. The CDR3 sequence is CSAEVVGETQYF. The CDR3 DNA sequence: TGCAGCGCCGAGGTAGTAGGGGAGACCCAGTACTTC. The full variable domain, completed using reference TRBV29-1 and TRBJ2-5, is SAVISQKPSRDICQRGTSLTIQCQVDSQVTMMFWYRQQPGQSLTLIATANQGSEATYESGFVIDKFPISRPNLTFSTLTVSNMSPEDSSIYLCSAEVVGETQYFGPGTRLLVL.

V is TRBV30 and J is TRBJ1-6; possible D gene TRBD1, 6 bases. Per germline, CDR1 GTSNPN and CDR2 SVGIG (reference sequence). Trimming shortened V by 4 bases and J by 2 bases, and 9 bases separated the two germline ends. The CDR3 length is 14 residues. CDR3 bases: TGTGCCTGGAATGAGGGGGCCTATAATTCACCCCTCCACTTT. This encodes CAWNEGAYNSPLHF.

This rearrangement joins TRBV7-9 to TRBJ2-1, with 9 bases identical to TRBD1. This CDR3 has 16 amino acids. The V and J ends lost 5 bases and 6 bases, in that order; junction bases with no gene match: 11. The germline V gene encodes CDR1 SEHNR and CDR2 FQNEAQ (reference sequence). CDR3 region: CASSPRWDRVGNEQFF. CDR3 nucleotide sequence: TGTGCCAGCAGCCCGAGGTGGGACAGGGTGGGCAATGAGCAGTTCTTC. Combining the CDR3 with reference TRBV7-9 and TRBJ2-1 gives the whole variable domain DTGVSQNPRHKITKRGQNVTFRCDPISEHNRLYWYRQTLGQGPEFLTYFQNEAQLEKSRLLSDRFSAERPKGSFSTLEIQRTEQGDSAMYLCASSPRWDRVGNEQFFGPGTRLTVL.

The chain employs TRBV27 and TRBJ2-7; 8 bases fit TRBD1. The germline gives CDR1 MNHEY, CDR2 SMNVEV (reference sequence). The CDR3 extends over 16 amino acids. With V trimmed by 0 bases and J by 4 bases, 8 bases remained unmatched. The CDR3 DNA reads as TGTGCCAGCAGTTTATCCGGACAGGGCATTGGATACGAGCAGTACTTC. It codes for CASSLSGQGIGYEQYF.

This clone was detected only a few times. Written as DNA, the CDR3 is TGTGCCAGCAATAGGGGAACTGAAGCTTTCTTT. Protein sequence: CASNRGTEAFF. V and J are TRBV27 and TRBJ1-1; D is possibly TRBD1 (5 bases). V lost 7 bases to trimming and J lost 5 bases, with 8 bases between them. The CDR3 covers 11 residues. The germline V gene has CDR1 MNHEY and CDR2 SMNVEV (reference sequence).

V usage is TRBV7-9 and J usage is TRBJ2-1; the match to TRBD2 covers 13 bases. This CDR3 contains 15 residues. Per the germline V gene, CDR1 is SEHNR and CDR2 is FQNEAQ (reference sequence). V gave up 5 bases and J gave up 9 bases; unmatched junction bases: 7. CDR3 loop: CASSPVGTSGVEQFF. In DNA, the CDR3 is TGTGCCAGCAGCCCGGTGGGGACTAGCGGGGTTGAGCAGTTCTTC.

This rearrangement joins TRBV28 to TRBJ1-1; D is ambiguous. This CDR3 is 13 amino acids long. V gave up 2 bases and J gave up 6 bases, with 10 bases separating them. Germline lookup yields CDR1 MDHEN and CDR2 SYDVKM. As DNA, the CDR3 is TGTGCCAGCAGTTTACGCAGGCGGGCTGAAGCTTTCTTT. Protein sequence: CASSLRRRAEAFF.

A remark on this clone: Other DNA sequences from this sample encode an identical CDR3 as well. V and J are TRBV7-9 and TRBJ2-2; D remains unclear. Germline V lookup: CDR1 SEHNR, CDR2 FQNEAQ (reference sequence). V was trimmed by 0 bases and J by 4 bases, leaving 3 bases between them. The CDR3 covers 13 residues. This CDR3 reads CASSLAGTGELFF. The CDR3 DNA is TGTGCCAGCAGCTTAGCTGGCACCGGGGAGCTGTTTTTT.

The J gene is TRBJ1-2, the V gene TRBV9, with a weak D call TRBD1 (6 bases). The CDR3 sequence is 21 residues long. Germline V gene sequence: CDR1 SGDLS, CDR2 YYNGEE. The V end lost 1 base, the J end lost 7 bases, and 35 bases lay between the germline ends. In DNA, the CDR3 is TGTGCCAGCAGCGTATCAACCGAGATCCCGAAACAGGGACCGCGCGGTAGTGGCTACACCTTC. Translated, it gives CASSVSTEIPKQGPRGSGYTF.

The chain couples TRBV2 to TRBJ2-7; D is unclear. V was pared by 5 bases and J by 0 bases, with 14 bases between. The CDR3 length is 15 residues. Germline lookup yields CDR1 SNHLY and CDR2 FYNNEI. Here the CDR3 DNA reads TGTGCCAGCAGTCCCCCGACGGTGAGCTCCTACGAGCAGTACTTC. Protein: CASSPPTVSSYEQYF.

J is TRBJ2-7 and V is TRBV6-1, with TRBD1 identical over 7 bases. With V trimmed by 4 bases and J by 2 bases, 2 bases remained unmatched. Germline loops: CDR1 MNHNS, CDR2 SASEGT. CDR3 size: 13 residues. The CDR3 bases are TGTGCCAGCAGTGGGGACAGTCCCTACGAGCAGTACTTC. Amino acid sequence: CASSGDSPYEQYF.

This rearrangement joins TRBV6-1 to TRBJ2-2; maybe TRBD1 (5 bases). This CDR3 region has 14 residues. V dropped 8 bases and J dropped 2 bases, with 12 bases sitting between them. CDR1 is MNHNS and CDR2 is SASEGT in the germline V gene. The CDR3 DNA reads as TGTGCCAGCCAAGGACACGTTAACACCGGGGAGCTGTTTTTT. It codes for CASQGHVNTGELFF.

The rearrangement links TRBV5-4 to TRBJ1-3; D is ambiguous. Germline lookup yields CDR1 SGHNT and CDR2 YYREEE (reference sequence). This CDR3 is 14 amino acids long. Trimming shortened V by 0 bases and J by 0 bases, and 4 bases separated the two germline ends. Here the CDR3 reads CASSLESSGNTIYF. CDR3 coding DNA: TGTGCCAGCAGCTTGGAAAGCTCTGGAAACACCATATATTTT.

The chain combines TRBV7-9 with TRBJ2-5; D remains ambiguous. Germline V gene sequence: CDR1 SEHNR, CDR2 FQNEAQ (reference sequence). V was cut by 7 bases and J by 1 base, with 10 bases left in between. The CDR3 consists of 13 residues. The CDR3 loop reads CASTRLPQETQYF. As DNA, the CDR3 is TGTGCCAGCACCCGCCTCCCCCAAGAGACCCAGTACTTC. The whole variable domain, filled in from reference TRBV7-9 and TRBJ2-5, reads DTGVSQNPRHKITKRGQNVTFRCDPISEHNRLYWYRQTLGQGPEFLTYFQNEAQLEKSRLLSDRFSAERPKGSFSTLEIQRTEQGDSAMYLCASTRLPQETQYFGPGTRLLVL.